Sequencing of this T cell receptor beta chain was carried out in a study of blood T cells in healthy people across ages. Then a second PCR, running about 6 to 12 cycles, was carried out with a sample-barcoded 5' primer and a J-beta primer mix. TCRdb called the 5' RACE reads again in MiXCR, with one record for every CDR3 protein. The repertoire includes 650,000 to 700,000 distinct CDR3 sequences, about 50% of them detected once, and roughly 12% sits in the top ten. There were at least 5 micrograms of total RNA extracted from every sample. This CDR3 region has 12 residues. V was shortened by 2 bases and J by 12 bases, with 11 bases between the two germline ends. This clonotype was found a few times.

Input material: blood. The chain employs TRBV12-3 or TRBV12-4 and TRBJ2-1, with D perhaps TRBD1 (5 bases). The source is a woman older than 75 in good health. The CDR3 DNA reads as TGTGCCAGCAGTTTAACGACAGAGGTGCAGTTCTTC. Translation: CASSLTTEVQFF.